This T cell receptor beta chain was identified during a study of CD8 T cells in ankylosing spondylitis. The study, taken as a whole, reports: Seven to nine highly homologous variants formed a TCR beta motif that appeared characteristic of ankylosing spondylitis blood. Disease-linked clones were reportedly significantly enriched in matched ankylosing spondylitis synovial fluid.

A word on this clonotype: Its specificity is unknown. The junction differs from germline at one of its ends, possibly a read error.

Via MiXCR, TCRdb re-called the 5' RACE reads, giving one row per CDR3 protein. Of roughly 700,000 distinct CDR3 sequences detected, 15% to 20% appear once; the ten largest clones hold about 20%. CDR3 length: 13 residues. This receptor was identified in a male donor with ankylosing spondylitis. The sample consisted of blood, either unsorted or a sorted T cell fraction (not recorded which). The chain employs TRBV12-3 or TRBV12-4 and TRBJ2-7; D may be TRBD1 (5 bases). CDR3 bases: TGTGCCAGCAGTTTAGCGTGGCAGGGCGTACCAATCTTC. Its translation is CASSLAWQGVPIF.